The source of this T cell receptor (beta chain) is a study of OX40 agonist ivuxolimab in advanced cancers. Background on the whole study: Ivuxolimab, which targeted the costimulatory receptor OX40 (CD134), was an agonistic, fully human IgG2 monoclonal antibody. Intravenous ivuxolimab was administered to patients every 2 weeks at six dose levels: 0.01, 0.1, 0.3, 1.5, 3 and 10 mg/kg. Among the 52 dose-escalation patients, 19 had hepatocellular carcinoma, roughly 15 melanoma, 9 renal cell carcinoma and 9 head and neck cancer. In the dose-escalation cohort, around four fifths of patients were male, and the mean age was approximately 60 years, with a range of 23 to 79. Prior anti-PD-1, anti-PD-L1 or anti-CTLA-4 therapy was permitted, and checkpoint inhibitors had been received by less than 45% of dose-escalation patients. Partial responses were achieved by three dose-escalation patients, of whom one had hepatocellular carcinoma and two had cutaneous melanoma. The point of sequencing TCRbeta in the periphery was to test whether ivuxolimab changed TCR sequence diversity and drove clonal T-cell expansion. The paper describes the monotherapy dose-escalation part (N of about 47 patients) of the phase I trial of ivuxolimab. Broader findings and caveats from the paper: Low levels of normalized T-cell clonal expansion were also shown by some nonresponding patients. At doses of 0.1 to 3.0 mg/kg, clonal expansion of both CD4+ and CD8+ T cells in blood was seen between baseline and week 6. In the 0.1-3.0 mg/kg groups, partial responders had among the lowest normalized peripheral clonal expansion, particularly in CD8+ T cells. The antigen specificity of the peripheral T cells that underwent clonal expansion was not determined. After ivuxolimab, CD8+ T cells had more expanded clones than CD4+ T cells on average.

The cysteine opens and the phenylalanine closes a CDR3 of 17 amino acids. Only the CDR3 region is kept as DNA, spanning 51 bases read in frame from base 1. CDR1 LGHNA and CDR2 YSLEER are derived from the germline V gene. Here V drops 2 bases and J drops 3 bases, and the junction holds 8 bases not matched to any gene. To sequence the TCRbeta CDR3 region, genomic DNA was isolated from the sorted cells. TCRbeta CDR3 regions were sequenced using the immunoSEQ Assay. Held by TCRdb, this immuneACCESS table contains in-frame sequences only and omits some clones. Under half of the omission traces to an unresolved V gene where checked; the cause of the rest is unknown. The sample table contains some 50,000 clones; only one count was recorded for approximately 81% of them. Together, the top ten hold 5.5% to 7% of the sample. A note on this clone: No antigen is known for it. Qualities for individual bases were not recorded, and no much larger clone is one base off.

Patients with a history of autoimmune disease or receiving systemic immunosuppression were excluded from the trial. Peripheral blood for TCR sequencing was collected from all dose cohorts at baseline, on cycle 4 day 1, and on cycle 7 day 1. The samples were taken from a phase I, first-in-human, multicenter, open-label dose-escalation trial of ivuxolimab. Adults with locally advanced or metastatic melanoma, renal cell carcinoma, hepatocellular carcinoma or head and neck squamous cell carcinoma were enrolled in the trial. Before TCR sequencing, CD4+ and CD8+ T cells were separately sorted from peripheral blood.

The receptor chain draws on TRBV4-3 and TRBJ2-2; 8 nucleotides in the junction match TRBD2. The sample consisted of CD4+ or CD8+ T cells sorted from blood, taken in a trial of the OX40 agonist ivuxolimab. The TCR sequence derives from an adult with an advanced solid tumor such as melanoma, head and neck, liver or kidney cancer. The CDR3 amino acid sequence is: CASSQLTGLEYTGELFF. The DNA is as follows: TGCGCCAGCAGCCAACTTACGGGACTAGAGTACACCGGGGAGCTGTTTTTT.